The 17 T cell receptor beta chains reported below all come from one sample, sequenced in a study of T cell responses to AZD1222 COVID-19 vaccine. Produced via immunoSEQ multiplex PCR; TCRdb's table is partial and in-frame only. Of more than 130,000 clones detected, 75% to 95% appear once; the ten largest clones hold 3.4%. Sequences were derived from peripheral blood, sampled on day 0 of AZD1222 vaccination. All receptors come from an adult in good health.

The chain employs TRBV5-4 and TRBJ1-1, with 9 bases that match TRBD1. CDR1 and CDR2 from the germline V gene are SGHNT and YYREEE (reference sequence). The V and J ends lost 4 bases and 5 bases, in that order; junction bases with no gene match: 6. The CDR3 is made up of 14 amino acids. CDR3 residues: CASSPRQGGTEAFF. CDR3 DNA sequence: TGTGCCAGCAGCCCTCGACAGGGGGGAACTGAAGCTTTCTTT.

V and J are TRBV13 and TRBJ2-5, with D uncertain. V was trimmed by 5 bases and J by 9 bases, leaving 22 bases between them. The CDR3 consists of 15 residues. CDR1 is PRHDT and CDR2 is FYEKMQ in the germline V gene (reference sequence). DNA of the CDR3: TGTGCCAGCAGCAGGGCCACACTCGGCCCCGCGGCCCAGTACTTC. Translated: CASSRATLGPAAQYF.

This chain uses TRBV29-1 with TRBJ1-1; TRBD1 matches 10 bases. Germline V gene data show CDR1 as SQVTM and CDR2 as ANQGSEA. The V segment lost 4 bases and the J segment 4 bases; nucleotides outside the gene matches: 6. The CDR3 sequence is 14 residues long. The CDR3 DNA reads TGCAGCGTTGCCCGACAGGGGGCGGTCACTGAAGCTTTCTTT. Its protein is CSVARQGAVTEAFF. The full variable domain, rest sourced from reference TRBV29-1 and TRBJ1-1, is SAVISQKPSRDICQRGTSLTIQCQVDSQVTMMFWYRQQPGQSLTLIATANQGSEATYESGFVIDKFPISRPNLTFSTLTVSNMSPEDSSIYLCSVARQGAVTEAFFGQGTRLTVV.

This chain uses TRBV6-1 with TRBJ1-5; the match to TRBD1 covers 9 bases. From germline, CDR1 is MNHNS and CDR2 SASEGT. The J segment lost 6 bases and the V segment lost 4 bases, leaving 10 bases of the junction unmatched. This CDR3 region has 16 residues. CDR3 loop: CASSGAGTGIGQPQHF. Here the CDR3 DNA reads TGTGCCAGCAGTGGCGCCGGGACAGGGATCGGTCAGCCCCAGCATTTT.

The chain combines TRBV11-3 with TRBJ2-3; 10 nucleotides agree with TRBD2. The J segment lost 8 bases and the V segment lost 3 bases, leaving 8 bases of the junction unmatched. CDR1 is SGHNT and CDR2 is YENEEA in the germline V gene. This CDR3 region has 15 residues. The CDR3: CASSFAAGGQGTQYF. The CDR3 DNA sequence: TGTGCCAGCAGCTTTGCAGCGGGGGGGCAGGGTACGCAGTATTTT.

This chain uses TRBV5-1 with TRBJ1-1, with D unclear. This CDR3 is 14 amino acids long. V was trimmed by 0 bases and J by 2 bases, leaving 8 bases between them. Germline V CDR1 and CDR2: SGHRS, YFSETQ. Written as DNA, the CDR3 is TGCGCCAGCAGCTTGGAAGCGCTCAACACTGAAGCTTTCTTT. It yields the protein CASSLEALNTEAFF.

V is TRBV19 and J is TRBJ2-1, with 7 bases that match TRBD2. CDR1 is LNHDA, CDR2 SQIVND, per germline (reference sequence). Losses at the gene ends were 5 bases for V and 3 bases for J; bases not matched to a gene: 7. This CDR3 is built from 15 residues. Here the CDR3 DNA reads TGTGCCAGTAGTGGCCTCGGACTAGGCTACAATGAGCAGTTCTTC. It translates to CASSGLGLGYNEQFF. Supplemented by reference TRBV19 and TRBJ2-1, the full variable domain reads DGGITQSPKYLFRKEGQNVTLSCEQNLNHDAMYWYRQDPGQGLRLIYYSQIVNDFQKGDIAEGYSVSREKKESFPLTVTSAQKNPTAFYLCASSGLGLGYNEQFFGPGTRLTVL.

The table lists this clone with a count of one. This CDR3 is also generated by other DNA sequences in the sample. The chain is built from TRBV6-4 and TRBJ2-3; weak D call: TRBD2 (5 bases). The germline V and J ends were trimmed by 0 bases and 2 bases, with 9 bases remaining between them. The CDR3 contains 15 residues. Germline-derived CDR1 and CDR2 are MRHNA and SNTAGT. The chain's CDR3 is CASSDSAGSTDTQYF. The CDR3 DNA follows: TGTGCCAGCAGTGACTCGGCGGGTTCCACAGATACGCAGTATTTT.

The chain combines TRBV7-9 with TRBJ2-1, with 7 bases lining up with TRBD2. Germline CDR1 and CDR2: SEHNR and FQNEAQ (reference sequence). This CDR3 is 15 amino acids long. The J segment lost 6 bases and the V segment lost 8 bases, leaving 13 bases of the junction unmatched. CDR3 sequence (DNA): TGTGCCAGCGGCGGCGGGAGTAGTTCATCCAATGAGCAGTTCTTC. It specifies CASGGGSSSSNEQFF.

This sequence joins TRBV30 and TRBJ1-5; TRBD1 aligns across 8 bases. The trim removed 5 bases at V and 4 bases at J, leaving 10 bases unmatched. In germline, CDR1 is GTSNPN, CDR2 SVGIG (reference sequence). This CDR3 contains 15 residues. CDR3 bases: TGTGCCTGGGCCCTAGCAGGGACAGGTAATCAGCCCCAGCATTTT. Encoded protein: CAWALAGTGNQPQHF.

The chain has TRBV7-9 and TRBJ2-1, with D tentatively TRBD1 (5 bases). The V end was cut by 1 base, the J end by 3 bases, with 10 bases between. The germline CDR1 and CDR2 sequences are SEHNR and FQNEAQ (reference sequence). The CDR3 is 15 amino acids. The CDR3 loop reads CASSLGAGNYNEQFF. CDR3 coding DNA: TGTGCCAGCAGCTTAGGGGCAGGGAACTACAATGAGCAGTTCTTC.

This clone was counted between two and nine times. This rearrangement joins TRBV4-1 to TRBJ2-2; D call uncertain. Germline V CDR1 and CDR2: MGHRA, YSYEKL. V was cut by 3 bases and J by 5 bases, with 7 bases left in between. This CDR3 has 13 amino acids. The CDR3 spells CASSQGPTGELFF. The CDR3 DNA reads TGCGCCAGCAGCCAGGGTCCGACCGGGGAGCTGTTTTTT.

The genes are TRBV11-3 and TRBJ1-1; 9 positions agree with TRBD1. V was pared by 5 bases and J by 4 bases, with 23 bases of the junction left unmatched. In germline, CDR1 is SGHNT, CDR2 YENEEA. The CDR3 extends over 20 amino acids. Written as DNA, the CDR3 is TGTGCCAGCAGCCATAAACAGGGGGCGCTTTTCTTCTCAGCCGGCACTGAAGCTTTCTTT. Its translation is CASSHKQGALFFSAGTEAFF. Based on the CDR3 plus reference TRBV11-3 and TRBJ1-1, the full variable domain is EAGVVQSPRYKIIEKKQPVAFWCNPISGHNTLYWYLQNLGQGPELLIRYENEEAVDDSQLPKDRFSAERLKGVDSTLKIQPAELGDSAVYLCASSHKQGALFFSAGTEAFFGQGTRLTVV.

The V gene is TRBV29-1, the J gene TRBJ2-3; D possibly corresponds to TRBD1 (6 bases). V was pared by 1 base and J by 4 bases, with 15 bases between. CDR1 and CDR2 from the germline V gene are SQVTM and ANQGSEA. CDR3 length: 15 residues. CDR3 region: CSVEGTARGSDTQYF. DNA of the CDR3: TGCAGCGTTGAAGGGACAGCCAGGGGCTCAGATACGCAGTATTTT.

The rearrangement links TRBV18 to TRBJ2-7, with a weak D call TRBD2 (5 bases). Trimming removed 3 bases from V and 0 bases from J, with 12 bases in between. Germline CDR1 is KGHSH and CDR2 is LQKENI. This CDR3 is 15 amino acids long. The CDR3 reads CASSPAGKSSYEQYF. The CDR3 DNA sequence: TGTGCCAGCTCACCCGCCGGGAAGAGCTCCTACGAGCAGTACTTC.

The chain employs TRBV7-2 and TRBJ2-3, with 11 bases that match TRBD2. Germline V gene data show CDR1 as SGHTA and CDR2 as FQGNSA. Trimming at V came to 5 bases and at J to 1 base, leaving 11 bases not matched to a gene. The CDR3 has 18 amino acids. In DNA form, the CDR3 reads TGTGCCAGCAGCGTGCCGGGACTAGCGGAGGGGGGCACAGATACGCAGTATTTT. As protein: CASSVPGLAEGGTDTQYF. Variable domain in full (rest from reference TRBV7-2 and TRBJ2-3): GAGVSQSPSNKVTEKGKDVELRCDPISGHTALYWYRQSLGQGLEFLIYFQGNSAPDKSGLPSDRFSAERTGGSVSTLTIQRTQQEDSAVYLCASSVPGLAEGGTDTQYFGPGTRLTVL.

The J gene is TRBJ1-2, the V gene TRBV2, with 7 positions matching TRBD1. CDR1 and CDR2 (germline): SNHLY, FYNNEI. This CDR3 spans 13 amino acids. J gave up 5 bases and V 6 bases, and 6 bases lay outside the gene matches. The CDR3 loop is CASSPDRVYGYTF. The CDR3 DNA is TGTGCCAGCAGCCCCGACAGGGTATATGGCTACACCTTC.